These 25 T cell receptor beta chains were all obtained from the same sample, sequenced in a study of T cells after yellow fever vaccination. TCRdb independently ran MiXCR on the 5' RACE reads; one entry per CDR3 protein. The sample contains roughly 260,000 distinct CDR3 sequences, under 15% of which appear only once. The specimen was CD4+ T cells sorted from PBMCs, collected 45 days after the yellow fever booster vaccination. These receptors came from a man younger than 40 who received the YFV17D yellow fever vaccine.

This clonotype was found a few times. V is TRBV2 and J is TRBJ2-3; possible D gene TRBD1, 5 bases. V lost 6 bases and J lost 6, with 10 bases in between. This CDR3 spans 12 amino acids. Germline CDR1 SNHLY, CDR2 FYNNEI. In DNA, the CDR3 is TGTGCCAGCAGATTTCAGGGCGATACGCAGTATTTT. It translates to CASRFQGDTQYF.

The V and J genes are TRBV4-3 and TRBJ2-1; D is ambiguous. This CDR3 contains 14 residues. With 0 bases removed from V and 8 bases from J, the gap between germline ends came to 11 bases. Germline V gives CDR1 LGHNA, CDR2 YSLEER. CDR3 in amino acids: CASSQENWWDEQFF. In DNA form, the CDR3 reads TGCGCCAGCAGCCAAGAGAACTGGTGGGATGAGCAGTTCTTC.

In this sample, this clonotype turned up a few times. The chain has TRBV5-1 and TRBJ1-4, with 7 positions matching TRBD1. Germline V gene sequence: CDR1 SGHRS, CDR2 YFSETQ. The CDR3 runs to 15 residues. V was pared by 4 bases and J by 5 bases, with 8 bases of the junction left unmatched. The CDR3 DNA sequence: TGCGCCAGCAGCCGGGGAGGGACAGAGAATGAAAAACTGTTTTTT. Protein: CASSRGGTENEKLFF.

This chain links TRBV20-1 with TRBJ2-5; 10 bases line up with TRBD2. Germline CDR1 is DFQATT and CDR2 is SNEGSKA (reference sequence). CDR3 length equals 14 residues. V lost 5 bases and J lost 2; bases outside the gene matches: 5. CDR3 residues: CSASRTSGQETQYF. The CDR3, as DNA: TGCAGTGCTTCGCGGACTAGCGGACAAGAGACCCAGTACTTC.

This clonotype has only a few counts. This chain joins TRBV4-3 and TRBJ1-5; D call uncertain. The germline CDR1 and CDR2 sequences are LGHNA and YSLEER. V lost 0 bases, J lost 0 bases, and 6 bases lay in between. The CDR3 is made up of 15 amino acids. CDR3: CASSQDLDSNQPQHF. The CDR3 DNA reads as TGCGCCAGCAGCCAAGATCTGGATAGCAATCAGCCCCAGCATTTT.

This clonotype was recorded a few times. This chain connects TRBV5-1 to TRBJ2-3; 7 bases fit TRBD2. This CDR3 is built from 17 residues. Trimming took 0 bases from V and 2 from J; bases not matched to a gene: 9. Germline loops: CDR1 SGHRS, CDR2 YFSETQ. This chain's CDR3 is CASSLARGGAVTDTQYF. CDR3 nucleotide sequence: TGCGCCAGCAGCTTGGCCCGGGGAGGGGCGGTCACAGATACGCAGTATTTT.

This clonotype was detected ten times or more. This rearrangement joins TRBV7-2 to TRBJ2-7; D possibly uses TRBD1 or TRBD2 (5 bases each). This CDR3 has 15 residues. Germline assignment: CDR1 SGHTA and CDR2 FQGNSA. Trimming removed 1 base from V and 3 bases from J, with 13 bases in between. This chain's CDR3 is CASSLGDGGLYEQYF. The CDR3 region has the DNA TGTGCCAGCAGCTTAGGGGACGGAGGACTCTACGAGCAGTACTTC.

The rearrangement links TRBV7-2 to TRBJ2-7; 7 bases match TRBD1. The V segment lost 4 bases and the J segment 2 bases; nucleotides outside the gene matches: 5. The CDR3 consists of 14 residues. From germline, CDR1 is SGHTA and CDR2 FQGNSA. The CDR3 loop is CASSSDRWTYEQYF. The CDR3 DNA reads TGTGCCAGCAGCTCGGACAGGTGGACCTACGAGCAGTACTTC. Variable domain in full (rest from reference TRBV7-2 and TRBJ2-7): GAGVSQSPSNKVTEKGKDVELRCDPISGHTALYWYRQSLGQGLEFLIYFQGNSAPDKSGLPSDRFSAERTGGSVSTLTIQRTQQEDSAVYLCASSSDRWTYEQYFGPGTRLTVT.

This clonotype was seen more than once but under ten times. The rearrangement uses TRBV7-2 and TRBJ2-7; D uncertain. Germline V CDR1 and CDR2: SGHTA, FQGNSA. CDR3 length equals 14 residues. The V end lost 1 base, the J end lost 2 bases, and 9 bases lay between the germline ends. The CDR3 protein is CASSLGLTPYEQYF. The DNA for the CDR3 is TGTGCCAGCAGCTTAGGGCTTACCCCCTACGAGCAGTACTTC. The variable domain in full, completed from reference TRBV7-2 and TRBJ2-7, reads GAGVSQSPSNKVTEKGKDVELRCDPISGHTALYWYRQSLGQGLEFLIYFQGNSAPDKSGLPSDRFSAERTGGSVSTLTIQRTQQEDSAVYLCASSLGLTPYEQYFGPGTRLTVT.

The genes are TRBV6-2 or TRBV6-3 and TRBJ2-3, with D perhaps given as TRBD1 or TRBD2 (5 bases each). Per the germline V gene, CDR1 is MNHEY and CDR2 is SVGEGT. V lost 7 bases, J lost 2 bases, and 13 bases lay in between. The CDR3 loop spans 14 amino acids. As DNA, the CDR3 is TGTGCCAGCATGGGGGTAGACTACACAGATACGCAGTATTTT. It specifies CASMGVDYTDTQYF.

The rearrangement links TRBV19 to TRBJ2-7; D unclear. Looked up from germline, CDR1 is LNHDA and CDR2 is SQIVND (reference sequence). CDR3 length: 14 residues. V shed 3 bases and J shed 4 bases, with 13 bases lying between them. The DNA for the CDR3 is TGTGCCAGTAGTATTAATGGGAAGAGTTACGAGCAGTACTTC. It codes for CASSINGKSYEQYF.

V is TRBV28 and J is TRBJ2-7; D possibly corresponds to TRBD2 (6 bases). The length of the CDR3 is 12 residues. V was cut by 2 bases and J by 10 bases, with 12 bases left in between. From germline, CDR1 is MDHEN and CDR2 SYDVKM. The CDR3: CASSLPLSGQYF. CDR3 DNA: TGTGCCAGCAGTTTACCTCTTAGCGGTCAGTACTTC.

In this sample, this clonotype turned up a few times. In DNA, the CDR3 is TGCGCCAGCAGCCCTCAGACTAGCAACTCTGGGGCCAACGTCCTGACTTTC. Its protein is CASSPQTSNSGANVLTF. The chain has TRBV5-1 and TRBJ2-6; the match to TRBD2 covers 7 bases. Per the germline V gene, CDR1 is SGHRS and CDR2 is YFSETQ. Trimming took 4 bases from V and 0 from J; bases not matched to a gene: 7. This CDR3 has 17 amino acids.

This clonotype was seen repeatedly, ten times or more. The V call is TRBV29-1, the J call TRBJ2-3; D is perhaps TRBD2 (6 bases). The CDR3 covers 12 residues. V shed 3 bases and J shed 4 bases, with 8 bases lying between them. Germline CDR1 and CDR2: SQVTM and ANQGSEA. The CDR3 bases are TGCAGCGTTGACGGAGGGGCAGATACGCAGTATTTT. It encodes CSVDGGADTQYF.

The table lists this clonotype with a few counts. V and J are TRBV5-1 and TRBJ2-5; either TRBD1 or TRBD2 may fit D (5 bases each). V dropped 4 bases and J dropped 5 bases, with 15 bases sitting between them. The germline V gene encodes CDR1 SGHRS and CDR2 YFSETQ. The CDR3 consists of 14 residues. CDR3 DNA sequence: TGCGCCAGCAGCCAATCCGGGACGCTGGAGACCCAGTACTTC. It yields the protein CASSQSGTLETQYF. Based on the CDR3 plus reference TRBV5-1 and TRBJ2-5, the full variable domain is KAGVTQTPRYLIKTRGQQVTLSCSPISGHRSVSWYQQTPGQGLQFLFEYFSETQRNKGNFPGRFSGRQFSNSRSEMNVSTLELGDSALYLCASSQSGTLETQYFGPGTRLLVL.

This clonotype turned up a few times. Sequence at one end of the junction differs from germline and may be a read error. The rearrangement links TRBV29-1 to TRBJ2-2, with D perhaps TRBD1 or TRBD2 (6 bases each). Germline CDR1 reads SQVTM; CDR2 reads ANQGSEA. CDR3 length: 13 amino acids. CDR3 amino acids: CSVEGGRTGELFF. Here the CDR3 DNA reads TGCAGCGTAGAAGGGGGGCGGACCGGGGAGCTGTTTTTT.

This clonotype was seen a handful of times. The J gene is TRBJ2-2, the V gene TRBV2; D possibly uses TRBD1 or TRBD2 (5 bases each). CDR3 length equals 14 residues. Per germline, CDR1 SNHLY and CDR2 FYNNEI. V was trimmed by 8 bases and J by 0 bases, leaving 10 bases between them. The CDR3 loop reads CASGGPTNTGELFF. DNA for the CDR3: TGTGCCAGCGGGGGACCCACGAACACCGGGGAGCTGTTTTTT.

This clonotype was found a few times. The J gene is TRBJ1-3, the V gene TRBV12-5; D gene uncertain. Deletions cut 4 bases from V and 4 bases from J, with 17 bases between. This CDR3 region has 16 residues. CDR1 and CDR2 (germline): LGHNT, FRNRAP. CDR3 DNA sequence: TGTGCTAGTGGTTATTCCGGGCCGACAAGCGGAAACACCATATATTTT. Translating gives CASGYSGPTSGNTIYF.

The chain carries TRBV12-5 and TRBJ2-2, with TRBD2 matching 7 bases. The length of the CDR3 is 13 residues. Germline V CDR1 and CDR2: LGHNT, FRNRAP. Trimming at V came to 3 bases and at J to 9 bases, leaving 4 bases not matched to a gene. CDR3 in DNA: TGTGCTAGTGGTTTAGCGGGACTGCGGGAGCTGTTTTTT. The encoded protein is CASGLAGLRELFF. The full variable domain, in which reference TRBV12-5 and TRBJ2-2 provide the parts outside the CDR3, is DARVTQTPRHKVTEMGQEVTMRCQPILGHNTVFWYRQTMMQGLELLAYFRNRAPLDDSGMPKDRFSAEMPDATLATLKIQPSEPRDSAVYFCASGLAGLRELFFGEGSRLTVL.

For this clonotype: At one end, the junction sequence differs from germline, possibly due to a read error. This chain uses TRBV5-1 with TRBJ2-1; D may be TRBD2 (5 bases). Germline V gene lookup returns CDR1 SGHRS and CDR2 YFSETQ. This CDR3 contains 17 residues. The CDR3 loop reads CARSLGLAPNSYNEQFF. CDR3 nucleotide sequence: TGCGCCAGGAGCTTGGGTCTAGCACCGAACTCCTACAATGAGCAGTTCTTC.

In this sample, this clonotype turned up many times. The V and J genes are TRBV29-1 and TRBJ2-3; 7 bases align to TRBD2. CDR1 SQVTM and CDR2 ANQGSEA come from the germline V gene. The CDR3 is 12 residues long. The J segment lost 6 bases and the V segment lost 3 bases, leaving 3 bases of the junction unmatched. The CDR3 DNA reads TGCAGCGTTGACCAGGGAGGGGATACGCAGTATTTT. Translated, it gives CSVDQGGDTQYF.

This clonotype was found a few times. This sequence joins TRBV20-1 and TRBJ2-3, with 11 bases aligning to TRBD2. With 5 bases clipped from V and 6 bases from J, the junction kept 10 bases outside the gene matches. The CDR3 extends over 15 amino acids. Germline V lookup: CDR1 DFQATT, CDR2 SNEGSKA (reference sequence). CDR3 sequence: CSADPTSGRGDTQYF. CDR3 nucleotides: TGCAGTGCTGATCCAACTAGCGGGAGAGGCGATACGCAGTATTTT.

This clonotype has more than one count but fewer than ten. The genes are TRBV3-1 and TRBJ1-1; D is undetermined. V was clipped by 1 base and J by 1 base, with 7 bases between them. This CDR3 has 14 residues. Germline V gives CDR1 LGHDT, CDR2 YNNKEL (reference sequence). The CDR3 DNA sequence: TGTGCCAGCAGCCAAGGACTGCAGAACACTGAAGCTTTCTTT. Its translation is CASSQGLQNTEAFF.

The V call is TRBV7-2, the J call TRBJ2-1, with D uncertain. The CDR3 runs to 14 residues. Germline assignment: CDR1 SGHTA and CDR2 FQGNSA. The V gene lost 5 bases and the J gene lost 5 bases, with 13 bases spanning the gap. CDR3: CASSRGNWNNEQFF. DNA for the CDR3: TGTGCCAGCAGCCGAGGAAACTGGAACAATGAGCAGTTCTTC.

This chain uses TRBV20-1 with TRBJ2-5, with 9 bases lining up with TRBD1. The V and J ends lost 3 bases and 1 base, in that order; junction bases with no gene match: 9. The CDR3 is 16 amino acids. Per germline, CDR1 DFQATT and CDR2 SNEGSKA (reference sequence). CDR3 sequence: CSARGRDRAPQETQYF. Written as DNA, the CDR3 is TGCAGTGCTAGGGGCCGGGACAGGGCCCCCCAAGAGACCCAGTACTTC.